Reported below is one T cell receptor (beta chain). What it recognizes is unknown. The source of the sample is a study of metastatic and nonmetastatic thyroid tumors. Study-level results: Significantly greater TCR beta diversity was reportedly found in malignant thyroid tumors than in benign nodules (in blood and tumor).

Trimming removed 0 bases from V and 6 bases from J, with 14 bases in between. The germline CDR1 and CDR2 sequences are MNHEY and SVGEGT. The CDR3 extends over 16 amino acids. Original processing methods: The authors used CDR3 differences across clinicopathological groups to build a distant-metastasis classifier for papillary thyroid cancer. TCRdb re-called the PCR reads via MiXCR. The authors' filters were not applied to this entry. This table holds roughly 14,000 clones, 25% to 30% found once. Treatment of any kind had been given to no patient before thyroid surgery. Sequenced: tumor tissue. The V call is TRBV6-2 or TRBV6-3, the J call TRBJ1-4, with D hard to call. This TCR was sampled from a male donor with papillary thyroid cancer or a benign thyroid nodule (not recorded which). Some clones in this sample may be carry-over from other donors' samples. The CDR3 DNA sequence: TGTGCCAGCAGTTACTCGAGTCGGGGTAGGGATGAAAAACTGTTTTTT. It translates to CASSYSSRGRDEKLFF.